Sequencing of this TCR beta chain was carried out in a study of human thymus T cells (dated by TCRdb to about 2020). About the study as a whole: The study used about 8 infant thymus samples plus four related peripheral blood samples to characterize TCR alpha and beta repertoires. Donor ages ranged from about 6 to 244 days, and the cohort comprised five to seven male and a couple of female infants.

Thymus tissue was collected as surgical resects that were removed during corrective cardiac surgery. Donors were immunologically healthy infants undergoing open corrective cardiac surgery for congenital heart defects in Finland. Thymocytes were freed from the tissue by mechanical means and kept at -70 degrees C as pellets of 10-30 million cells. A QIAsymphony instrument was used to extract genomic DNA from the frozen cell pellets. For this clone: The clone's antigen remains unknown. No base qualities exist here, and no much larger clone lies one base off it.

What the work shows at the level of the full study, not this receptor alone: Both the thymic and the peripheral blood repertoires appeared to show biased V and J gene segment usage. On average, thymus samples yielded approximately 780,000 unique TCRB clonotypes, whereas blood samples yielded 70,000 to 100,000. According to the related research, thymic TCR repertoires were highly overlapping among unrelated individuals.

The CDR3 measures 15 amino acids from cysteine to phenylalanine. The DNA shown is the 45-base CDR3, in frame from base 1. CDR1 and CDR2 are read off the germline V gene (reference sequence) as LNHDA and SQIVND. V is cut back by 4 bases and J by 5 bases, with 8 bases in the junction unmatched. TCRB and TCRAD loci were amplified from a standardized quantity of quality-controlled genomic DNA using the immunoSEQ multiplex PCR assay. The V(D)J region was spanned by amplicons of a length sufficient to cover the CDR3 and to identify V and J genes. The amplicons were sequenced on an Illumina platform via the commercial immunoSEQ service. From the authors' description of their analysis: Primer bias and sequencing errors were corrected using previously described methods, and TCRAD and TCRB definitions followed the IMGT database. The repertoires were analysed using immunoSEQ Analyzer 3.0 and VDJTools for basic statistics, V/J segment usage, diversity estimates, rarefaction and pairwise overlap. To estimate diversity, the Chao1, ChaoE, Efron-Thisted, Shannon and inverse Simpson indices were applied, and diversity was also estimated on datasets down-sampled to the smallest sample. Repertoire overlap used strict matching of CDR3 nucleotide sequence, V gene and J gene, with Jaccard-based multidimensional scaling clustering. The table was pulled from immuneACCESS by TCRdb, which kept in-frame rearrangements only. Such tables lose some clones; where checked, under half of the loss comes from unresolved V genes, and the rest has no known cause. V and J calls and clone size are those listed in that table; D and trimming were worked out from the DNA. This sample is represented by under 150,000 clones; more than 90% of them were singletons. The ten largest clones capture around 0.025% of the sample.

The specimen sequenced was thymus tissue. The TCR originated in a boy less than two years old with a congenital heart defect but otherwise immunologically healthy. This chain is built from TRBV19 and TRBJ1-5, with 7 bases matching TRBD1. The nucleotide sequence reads TGTGCCAGTAGTAGGGCAGGGGGAGTCGATCAGCCCCAGCATTTT. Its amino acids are CASSRAGGVDQPQHF.